These 25 T cell receptor beta chains were sequenced from one sample in a study of T cell clonotyping in hematopoietic cell transplantation. Time point given: recipient sample about 28 days before transplant, after cytoreduction. Assay: immunoSEQ multiplex PCR; the TCRdb copy retains only in-frame clones and omits some. Among some 30,000 clones listed, 85% to 95% were seen once. The sample was peripheral blood mononuclear cells, taken before stem cell transplant. The receptors stem from a man between 45 and 60 years old with acute myeloid leukemia. Some clones in this sample may be carry-over from other donors' samples.

This sequence joins TRBV7-2 and TRBJ1-5; no definite D call. The V and J ends lost 5 bases and 1 base respectively, with 6 bases between them. This CDR3 comprises 13 residues. Germline CDR1 SGHTA, CDR2 FQGNSA. CDR3 loop: CASSRLSNQPQHF. The CDR3 DNA sequence: TGTGCCAGCAGCCGACTAAGCAATCAGCCCCAGCATTTT.

The CDR3, as DNA: TGTGCCTGGACCGGGACCTCTTACAATGAGCAGTTCTTC. Protein: CAWTGTSYNEQFF. This chain uses TRBV30 with TRBJ2-1; D possibly matches TRBD1 or TRBD2 (5 bases each). The CDR3 runs 13 residues. V was shortened by 4 bases and J by 4 bases, with 11 bases between the two germline ends. In germline, CDR1 is GTSNPN, CDR2 SVGIG (reference sequence).

This chain joins TRBV10-3 and TRBJ2-2; D not certain. The V gene lost 3 bases and the J gene lost 3 bases, with 11 bases spanning the gap. The germline CDR1 and CDR2 sequences are ENHRY and SYGVKD. This CDR3 comprises 15 residues. The chain's CDR3 is CAISESAVDTGELFF. CDR3 in DNA: TGTGCCATCAGTGAATCCGCGGTCGACACCGGGGAGCTGTTTTTT.

CDR3: CASSSGTGSNIQYF. Written as DNA, the CDR3 is TGCGCCAGCAGCTCCGGGACAGGGTCCAACATTCAGTACTTC. The gene calls are TRBV5-1 and TRBJ2-4; 9 bases match TRBD1. Trimming removed 3 bases from V and 7 bases from J; junction bases left unmatched: 5. Germline CDR1 SGHRS, CDR2 YFSETQ. The CDR3 sequence is 14 residues long.

This clone was picked up one time. One junction end disagrees with the germline gene, perhaps due to a read error. This chain joins TRBV19 and TRBJ2-6; 7 bases agree with TRBD1. This CDR3 is built from 13 residues. The germline gives CDR1 LNHDA, CDR2 SQIVND (reference sequence). The CDR3 nucleotides are TGTGCCAGTAGTATGTGGGACAGTCGATTGTGGGCTTTC. It yields the protein CASSMWDSRLWAF.

The chain combines TRBV5-1 with TRBJ1-1, with TRBD1 identical over 8 bases. This CDR3 contains 15 residues. Trimming removed 4 bases from V and 4 bases from J; junction bases left unmatched: 9. Germline lookup yields CDR1 SGHRS and CDR2 YFSETQ. CDR3 DNA: TGCGCCAGCAGCCCTACCAGGGGGCCCGTCACTGAAGCTTTCTTT. As protein: CASSPTRGPVTEAFF.

The gene calls are TRBV4-3 and TRBJ2-5; 8 bases are a match to TRBD2. J gave up 2 bases and V 3 bases, and 17 bases lay outside the gene matches. Per germline, CDR1 LGHNA and CDR2 YSLEER. The CDR3 spans 19 residues. The DNA of the CDR3 is TGCGCCAGCAGCCAGGGGATTCATTGGCGGGAGGAACCTCAAGAGACCCAGTACTTC. It translates to CASSQGIHWREEPQETQYF.

This clone was recorded only once. The V gene is TRBV13, the J gene TRBJ2-7; TRBD2 agrees at 8 bases. Germline CDR1 PRHDT, CDR2 FYEKMQ (reference sequence). The CDR3 length is 15 residues. With V trimmed by 5 bases and J by 1 base, 7 bases remained unmatched. The CDR3 bases are TGTGCCAGCAGCCGCCCTCGGGAGGGGTCCTACGAGCAGTACTTC. This codes for CASSRPREGSYEQYF. The entire variable domain, with the rest obtained from reference TRBV13 and TRBJ2-7, is as follows: AAGVIQSPRHLIKEKRETATLKCYPIPRHDTVYWYQQGPGQDPQFLISFYEKMQSDKGSIPDRFSAQQFSDYHSELNMSSLELGDSALYFCASSRPREGSYEQYFGPGTRLTVT.

CDR3 sequence (DNA): TGCGCCAGCAGCCAAATTTTATTAGCGGGGGGCGCGAATACGCAGTATTTT. It is translated as CASSQILLAGGANTQYF. The V call is TRBV4-1, the J call TRBJ2-3; TRBD2 matches at 10 bases. Germline lookup yields CDR1 MGHRA and CDR2 YSYEKL. The CDR3 sequence is 17 residues long. V shed 2 bases, J shed 7 bases, and the junction held 12 bases outside the gene matches.

V and J are TRBV11-2 and TRBJ2-7; a possible D gene is TRBD2 (6 bases). The CDR3 is 13 amino acids. V lost 5 bases, J lost 2 bases, and 10 bases lay in between. Germline-derived CDR1 and CDR2 are SGHAT and FQNNGV. CDR3 protein: CASSRWGAYEQYF. DNA for the CDR3: TGTGCCAGCAGCCGCTGGGGGGCCTACGAGCAGTACTTC.

This rearrangement joins TRBV7-2 to TRBJ2-7; 7 nucleotides line up with TRBD1. The length of the CDR3 is 13 residues. Losses at the gene ends were 8 bases for V and 0 bases for J; bases not matched to a gene: 4. The germline CDR1 and CDR2 sequences are SGHTA and FQGNSA. DNA for the CDR3: TGTGCCAGCTCCGGGACAGTCTCCTACGAGCAGTACTTC. Translated, it gives CASSGTVSYEQYF.

This clone was seen just once. The chain combines TRBV7-8 with TRBJ1-4; D unresolved. Trimming pared 1 base from V and 5 bases from J, leaving 8 bases between. Germline CDR1 is SGHVS and CDR2 is FQNEAQ. This CDR3 is built from 14 residues. CDR3 nucleotides: TGTGCCAGCAGCTTAGAATACGGGAATGAAAAACTGTTTTTT. Its translation: CASSLEYGNEKLFF. Full variable domain (missing parts from reference TRBV7-8 and TRBJ1-4): GAGVSQSPRYKVAKRGQDVALRCDPISGHVSLFWYQQALGQGPEFLTYFQNEAQLDKSGLPSDRFFAERPEGSVSTLKIQRTQQEDSAVYLCASSLEYGNEKLFFGSGTQLSVL.

The chain links TRBV11-3 to TRBJ2-1; TRBD1 matches 11 bases. V trimming: 5 bases; J trimming: 6 bases; junction bases outside the gene matches: 6. This CDR3 has 15 amino acids. From germline, CDR1 is SGHNT and CDR2 YENEEA. CDR3 DNA sequence: TGTGCCAGCAGCCAATACGGGACAGGGGGCAATGAGCAGTTCTTC. Translation gives CASSQYGTGGNEQFF.

The rearrangement joins TRBV28 to TRBJ2-2; D call uncertain. Per germline, CDR1 MDHEN and CDR2 SYDVKM. This CDR3 comprises 13 residues. Trimming removed 6 bases from V and 1 base from J, with 6 bases in between. CDR3 in DNA: TGTGCCAGCAGGGTACAGAACACCGGGGAGCTGTTTTTT. This translates into CASRVQNTGELFF.

The chain joins TRBV4-3 to TRBJ2-5; no reliable D call. Germline V gene lookup returns CDR1 LGHNA and CDR2 YSLEER. The V and J ends lost 0 bases and 9 bases respectively, with 11 bases between them. The CDR3 length is 13 residues. CDR3 nucleotides: TGCGCCAGCAGCCAAGAGCGCGTAATGGCCCAGTACTTC. Its protein is CASSQERVMAQYF.

The rearrangement joins TRBV4-1 to TRBJ1-2; 8 bases map to TRBD1. This CDR3 has 16 residues. CDR1 and CDR2 from the germline V gene are MGHRA and YSYEKL. With 0 bases clipped from V and 11 bases from J, the junction kept 14 bases outside the gene matches. Here the CDR3 reads CASSQERRDRGTKYTF. DNA for the CDR3: TGCGCCAGCAGCCAAGAAAGAAGAGACAGGGGAACTAAATACACCTTC.

The rearrangement joins TRBV7-2 to TRBJ1-5; 8 nucleotides align to TRBD1. Germline V gene lookup returns CDR1 SGHTA and CDR2 FQGNSA. Trimming removed 1 base from V and 6 bases from J; junction bases left unmatched: 11. The CDR3 covers 17 residues. CDR3 protein: CASSLGSRTGLGQPQHF. As DNA, the CDR3 is TGTGCCAGCAGCTTAGGGAGTCGGACAGGGTTGGGTCAGCCCCAGCATTTT.

The gene calls are TRBV27 and TRBJ2-7, with 7 bases fitting TRBD2. Trimming at V came to 6 bases and at J to 2 bases, leaving 4 bases not matched to a gene. This CDR3 is built from 13 residues. In germline, CDR1 is MNHEY, CDR2 SMNVEV (reference sequence). DNA of the CDR3: TGTGCCAGCAGACTAGCGCCGCCCTACGAGCAGTACTTC. As protein: CASRLAPPYEQYF.

V gene TRBV4-2 combines with J gene TRBJ2-1, with D maybe TRBD2 (6 bases). The V end was cut by 0 bases, the J end by 10 bases, with 13 bases between. This CDR3 is built from 14 residues. The germline V gene encodes CDR1 LGHNA and CDR2 YNFKEQ. This chain's CDR3 is CASSQDRLLAEQFF. CDR3 nucleotide sequence: TGTGCCAGCAGCCAAGATAGGTTGCTAGCGGAGCAGTTCTTC.

The chain uses TRBV28 and TRBJ2-2; 9 nucleotides line up with TRBD1. Trimming at V came to 8 bases and at J to 7 bases, leaving 8 bases not matched to a gene. Per the germline V gene, CDR1 is MDHEN and CDR2 is SYDVKM. The CDR3 totals 14 residues. CDR3 sequence: CASRGTGLIGELFF. Written as DNA, the CDR3 is TGTGCCAGCCGGGGGACAGGGCTTATCGGGGAGCTGTTTTTT.

Here the CDR3 DNA reads TGTGCCAGCAGTCCTACCCTTTACAGGGGCTATGGCTACACCTTC. Amino acid sequence: CASSPTLYRGYGYTF. The chain couples TRBV28 to TRBJ1-2; 7 positions match TRBD1. The CDR3 totals 15 residues. CDR1 MDHEN and CDR2 SYDVKM come from the germline V gene. V gave up 5 bases and J gave up 4 bases; unmatched junction bases: 10.

The gene calls are TRBV29-1 and TRBJ2-2; either TRBD1 or TRBD2 may fit D (5 bases each). Germline V gene sequence: CDR1 SQVTM, CDR2 ANQGSEA. This CDR3 comprises 13 residues. V lost 7 bases to trimming and J lost 0 bases, with 9 bases between them. The CDR3 sequence is CSGGDANTGELFF. CDR3 bases: TGCAGCGGAGGGGACGCGAACACCGGGGAGCTGTTTTTT.

V gene TRBV29-1 combines with J gene TRBJ1-4; 7 bases are a match to TRBD1. The V and J ends lost 6 bases and 8 bases, in that order; junction bases with no gene match: 9. The V gene's germline CDR1 is SQVTM and CDR2 ANQGSEA. This CDR3 spans 13 amino acids. The CDR3 nucleotides are TGCAGCGTCGGATCCAGGGGGAGCGAAAAACTGTTTTTT. Translating it yields CSVGSRGSEKLFF.

The chain is built from TRBV5-1 and TRBJ2-6, with D unresolved. CDR3 size: 14 residues. Germline V gives CDR1 SGHRS, CDR2 YFSETQ. Trimming stripped 7 bases from V and 3 bases from J, with 11 bases between. The CDR3 region is CASAPASGANVLTF. CDR3 nucleotide sequence: TGCGCCAGCGCCCCTGCGAGTGGGGCCAACGTCCTGACTTTC.

By sample share, this clone is medium-sized. The chain joins TRBV7-9 to TRBJ2-7; unclear D gene. The CDR3 sequence is 12 residues long. Germline V lookup: CDR1 SEHNR, CDR2 FQNEAQ (reference sequence). Trimming left V 5 bases short and J 3 bases short, with 8 bases between. CDR3 DNA: TGTGCCAGCAGCCCGACCCACTACGAGCAGTACTTC. Its translation: CASSPTHYEQYF.